This TCR beta chain was recovered during a study of blood T cell repertoires in COVID-19 (dated by TCRdb to between 2020 and 2021). Regarding the research as a whole: The collaborator samples originated in the United States, Italy and Spain and spanned the acute and convalescent phases of COVID-19. The material from the prospective study consisted of cDNA or gDNA derived from T cells, B-cell-depleted T cells, or PBMCs. Subjects who had been exposed to COVID-19, were actively infected with it, or had recovered from it provided the deeply sampled blood TCRbeta repertoires that made up the dataset. The repertoires were made available in a free public database intended to serve as a resource for research on the immune response to SARS-CoV-2. Samples came from the ongoing ImmuneRACE study (first 160 participants) plus 1,254 subjects from 6 global collaborators. Nearly every sample came with metadata listing a de-identified subject ID, COVID-19 status, age in years and sex. Where available, HLA class I and class II types were taken from metadata supplied by the sample provider and were not determined by assay-based typing.

Broader findings and caveats from the paper: How much clinical and demographic metadata was included differed by source and by participant, and the metadata was provided uncurated.

At one collaborating source in Seattle, patients were enrolled during active infection and were followed longitudinally through the course of disease. The collaborating institutions used their own protocols to collect whole blood in K2EDTA tubes. For TCRbeta analysis, collaborator samples were shipped as frozen whole blood, as isolated PBMCs, or as DNA extracted from either sample type. Worth noting for this clone: The clone's antigen remains unknown. No per-base quality is available; no much larger clone lies one base away.

The immunoSEQ Assay, a bias-controlled multiplex PCR, was used to amplify TCRbeta CDR3 regions from genomic DNA. In the source study's methods: Within the assay, amplification of reference gene primers was used to estimate how many nucleated cells each sample contained. To quantify the absolute abundance of each unique TCRbeta CDR3 rearrangement, sequence reads were collapsed and filtered. Productive Simpson clonality was computed per sample as the square root of Simpson's diversity index over productive rearrangements. Not all clones reach the TCRdb copy of this immuneACCESS table, which keeps in-frame sequences only. Checked studies attribute under half of the gap to unresolved V genes and leave the rest unexplained. The D gene and trimming were derived from the DNA, and the V and J assignments and clone size from that table. Counted in this sample were fewer than 350,000 clones; 65% to 90% of them appeared once. The ten largest clones take up under 15% of the sample.

Including cysteine and phenylalanine, the CDR3 has 12 amino acids. Of all the DNA, just the CDR3 is kept, 36 bases in frame from base 1. V and J lose 5 bases and 0 bases, and a span of 5 bases separates them. Looking up the germline V gene yields CDR1 SGHRS and CDR2 YFSETQ. The clonotype originates from a woman in her 70s with COVID-19, enrolled during active disease. Sequences were obtained from peripheral blood. The sequence is built from TRBV5-1 and TRBJ1-2, with the D gene not clear enough to name. CDR3 sequence: CASSRSNYGYTF. The nucleotide sequence is given as TGCGCCAGCAGTAGATCTAACTATGGCTACACCTTC.